Listed here are 25 T cell receptor beta chains from one sample, sequenced in a study of cytomegalovirus exposure and HLA in healthy donors. Amplification used 60 Vbeta primers and 13 Jbeta primers. TCRdb's copy holds only in-frame clones and misses some; the assay was immunoSEQ multiplex PCR. The sample lists 200,000 to 250,000 clones; 70% were seen once. The sequencing input was PBMCs. The receptor source for this set is a man aged 35 to 55 in good health and CMV-seropositive.

The rearrangement joins TRBV28 to TRBJ1-5; the D is unclear. V was shortened by 5 bases and J by 4 bases, with 9 bases between the two germline ends. Germline V CDR1 and CDR2: MDHEN, SYDVKM. The CDR3 spans 13 residues. The DNA for the CDR3 is TGTGCCAGCAGTATCGACGGGAATCAGCCCCAGCATTTT. It codes for CASSIDGNQPQHF.

The chain couples TRBV27 to TRBJ2-7; 8 positions agree with TRBD1. The CDR3 loop spans 14 amino acids. V trimming: 5 bases; J trimming: 1 base; junction bases outside the gene matches: 4. From germline, CDR1 is MNHEY and CDR2 SMNVEV (reference sequence). CDR3: CASSLTGVSYEQYF. The CDR3 nucleotides read TGTGCCAGCAGTCTGACAGGGGTATCCTACGAGCAGTACTTC.

This clone has a single count. The rearrangement links TRBV5-5 to TRBJ1-4; D possibly corresponds to TRBD1 (6 bases). Trimming removed 5 bases at V and 5 bases at J, with 13 bases between. Germline CDR1 SGHKS, CDR2 YYEKEE (reference sequence). CDR3 length: 14 residues. CDR3 sequence: CASSTGHQNEKLFF. The CDR3 nucleotides are TGTGCCAGCAGTACGGGACACCAGAATGAAAAACTGTTTTTT.

This clone was counted once. No conserved phenylalanine or tryptophan ends this CDR3, so it is likely a read error. The J gene is TRBJ1-4, the V gene TRBV5-4, with 9 bases lining up with TRBD1. CDR1 and CDR2 from the germline V gene are SGHNT and YYREEE (reference sequence). CDR3 length: 14 amino acids. V trimming: 3 bases; J trimming: 10 bases; junction bases outside the gene matches: 7. CDR3 protein: CASSSRDRVGKLFS. The DNA of the CDR3 is TGTGCCAGCAGCTCCCGGGACAGGGTGGGAAAACTGTTTTCT.

There are a few counts of this clone. This rearrangement joins TRBV5-6 to TRBJ2-1; TRBD2 might be the D (6 bases). In germline, CDR1 is SGHDT, CDR2 YYEEEE. The V end lost 3 bases, the J end lost 7 bases, and 14 bases lay between the germline ends. The CDR3 is 14 residues long. The CDR3 DNA follows: TGTGCCAGCAGCTCGGGGGTCCGTTGGAATGAGCAGTTCTTC. Protein: CASSSGVRWNEQFF.

This clone was detected a few times. The V gene is TRBV5-1, the J gene TRBJ1-4; no clear D. Trimming removed 3 bases at V and 8 bases at J, with 14 bases between. This CDR3 comprises 14 residues. Germline CDR1 is SGHRS and CDR2 is YFSETQ. The CDR3 region is CASSSGGQTEKLFF. CDR3 nucleotide sequence: TGCGCCAGCAGCTCTGGTGGGCAGACAGAAAAACTGTTTTTT.

The J gene is TRBJ1-1, the V gene TRBV28; D is possibly TRBD1 (5 bases). The V gene lost 7 bases and the J gene lost 1 base, with 13 bases spanning the gap. The CDR3 covers 14 residues. Germline-derived CDR1 and CDR2 are MDHEN and SYDVKM. The CDR3 is CASKARATNTEAFF. The CDR3 DNA reads as TGTGCCAGCAAGGCCAGGGCTACGAACACTGAAGCTTTCTTT.

The chain uses TRBV2 and TRBJ1-3; tentatively, D is TRBD1 (6 bases). Germline lookup yields CDR1 SNHLY and CDR2 FYNNEI. CDR3 length: 16 amino acids. V was clipped by 4 bases and J by 0 bases, with 13 bases between them. This chain's CDR3 is CASSGEQGTSGNTIYF. CDR3 bases: TGTGCCAGCAGTGGGGAACAGGGAACCTCTGGAAACACCATATATTTT. Using reference TRBV2 and TRBJ1-3 for the parts outside the CDR3, the full variable domain is EPEVTQTPSHQVTQMGQEVILRCVPISNHLYFYWYRQILGQKVEFLVSFYNNEISEKSEIFDDQFSVERPDGSNFTLKIRSTKLEDSAMYFCASSGEQGTSGNTIYFGEGSWLTVV.

This rearrangement joins TRBV6-1 to TRBJ2-7, with a possible D match to TRBD1 (6 bases). Germline V gene data show CDR1 as MNHNS and CDR2 as SASEGT. The V gene lost 6 bases and the J gene lost 0 bases, with 12 bases spanning the gap. CDR3 length: 14 amino acids. The CDR3, as DNA: TGTGCCAGCAGGAGAAGGGACAACTCCTACGAGCAGTACTTC. Amino acids: CASRRRDNSYEQYF.

This chain uses TRBV7-9 with TRBJ2-3; 7 nucleotides align to TRBD2. CDR1 and CDR2 from the germline V gene are SEHNR and FQNEAQ (reference sequence). CDR3 length: 17 residues. The V and J ends lost 5 bases and 1 base, in that order; junction bases with no gene match: 12. The CDR3 here is CASSLTLAAGGTDTQYF. In DNA form, the CDR3 reads TGTGCCAGCAGCCTAACCCTTGCTGCGGGGGGCACAGATACGCAGTATTTT.

Comment on this clone: A read error may account for a junction end that differs from germline. The chain couples TRBV7-9 to TRBJ2-7; 7 bases are shared with TRBD2. Germline-derived CDR1 and CDR2 are SEHNR and FQNEAQ (reference sequence). This CDR3 region has 14 residues. Here the CDR3 reads CSSSLVTTGGEQYF. For the CDR3, the DNA is TGTTCCAGCAGCTTAGTTACGACGGGGGGCGAGCAGTACTTC.

This chain joins TRBV19 and TRBJ1-4, with TRBD1 as a possible D gene (6 bases). The germline V gene encodes CDR1 LNHDA and CDR2 SQIVND (reference sequence). V gave up 6 bases and J gave up 8 bases, with 13 bases separating them. CDR3 size: 13 residues. CDR3 bases: TGTGCCAGTAGGGACAGAGGGTCGGAAAAACTGTTTTTT. Its protein product is CASRDRGSEKLFF.

The J gene is TRBJ2-1, the V gene TRBV7-8; 11 bases agree with TRBD2. Per the germline V gene, CDR1 is SGHVS and CDR2 is FQNEAQ. The CDR3 runs 18 residues. V lost 1 base, J lost 4 bases, and 9 bases stayed unmatched. The CDR3 loop reads CASSLDRLAGPTYNEQFF. DNA of the CDR3: TGTGCCAGCAGCTTAGACCGACTAGCGGGGCCAACATACAATGAGCAGTTCTTC.

This chain joins TRBV5-5 and TRBJ1-1; D gene ambiguous. The CDR3 runs 13 residues. The V end was cut by 5 bases, the J end by 2 bases, with 10 bases between. Germline CDR1 SGHKS, CDR2 YYEKEE (reference sequence). The DNA of the CDR3 is TGTGCCAGCAGTTACCGGGTAAACACTGAAGCTTTCTTT. This translates into CASSYRVNTEAFF.

This clone has only one observation. This rearrangement joins TRBV5-4 to TRBJ2-5, with D perhaps TRBD1 (6 bases). The J call is in doubt because the DNA end fits TRBJ2-7 better. CDR3 length: 15 residues. In germline, CDR1 is SGHNT, CDR2 YYREEE (reference sequence). The CDR3 spells CASGVPGRGDYEQYF. For the CDR3, the DNA is TGTGCCAGCGGAGTGCCTGGCAGGGGTGACTACGAGCAGTACTTC.

Only a few counts were recorded for this clone. V usage is TRBV25-1 and J usage is TRBJ1-6, with a possible D match to TRBD1 (5 bases). The germline V gene encodes CDR1 MGHDK and CDR2 SYGVNS. The CDR3 contains 14 residues. V was clipped by 5 bases and J by 10 bases, with 15 bases between them. CDR3 protein: CASSSTGIRSPLHF. Written as DNA, the CDR3 is TGTGCCAGCAGTTCTACAGGAATTAGGTCACCCCTCCACTTT.

The chain joins TRBV7-9 to TRBJ2-1; 8 nucleotides align to TRBD1. The CDR3 runs 14 residues. CDR1 and CDR2 (germline): SEHNR, FQNEAQ (reference sequence). V trimming: 0 bases; J trimming: 6 bases; junction bases outside the gene matches: 1. The DNA of the CDR3 is TGTGCCAGCAGCTTAGCACAGGGGGGCAATGAGCAGTTCTTC. The encoded protein is CASSLAQGGNEQFF.

On this clone: Sequence at one end of the junction differs from germline and may be a read error. V usage is TRBV7-9 and J usage is TRBJ2-5, with D possibly being TRBD2 (5 bases). This CDR3 has 16 residues. Germline V lookup: CDR1 SEHNR, CDR2 FQNEAQ (reference sequence). CDR3 amino acids: CSSSLQRTGYQETQYF. CDR3 DNA sequence: TGTTCCAGCAGCTTACAGCGGACTGGGTACCAAGAGACCCAGTACTTC.

The chain carries TRBV5-1 and TRBJ1-4, with D maybe TRBD1 (6 bases). The CDR3 is 15 amino acids. In germline, CDR1 is SGHRS, CDR2 YFSETQ. Trimming stripped 3 bases from V and 8 bases from J, with 17 bases between. Here the CDR3 reads CASSSGGQRREKLFF. CDR3 bases: TGCGCCAGCAGCTCGGGGGGACAAAGGAGGGAAAAACTGTTTTTT.

The rearrangement links TRBV7-6 to TRBJ2-1, with 7 positions matching TRBD1. The CDR3 is 15 amino acids. CDR1 is SGHVS, CDR2 FNYEAQ, per germline. V dropped 4 bases and J dropped 4; count of bases not matched to a gene: 7. CDR3 nucleotide sequence: TGTGCCAGCAGCTCATTTTTACAGGGGTACAATGAGCAGTTCTTC. Translation: CASSSFLQGYNEQFF.

V is TRBV2 and J is TRBJ1-4; 7 bases map to TRBD1. V lost 6 bases to trimming and J lost 0 bases; unmatched junction nucleotides: 13. The CDR3 loop spans 18 amino acids. Germline CDR1 is SNHLY and CDR2 is FYNNEI. The CDR3 DNA reads as TGTGCCAGCAGGCCGCCCGGGACAGCCGCCGCAACTAATGAAAAACTGTTTTTT. Protein sequence: CASRPPGTAAATNEKLFF.

This clone was found once. The J gene is TRBJ2-7, the V gene TRBV5-1; maybe TRBD2 (5 bases). The length of the CDR3 is 15 residues. V lost 2 bases and J lost 3, with 15 bases in between. Germline lookup yields CDR1 SGHRS and CDR2 YFSETQ. CDR3 sequence: CASSFEGTLGYEQYF. The CDR3 DNA reads TGCGCCAGCAGCTTTGAGGGTACCCTAGGCTACGAGCAGTACTTC.

There are a few counts of this clone. This rearrangement joins TRBV5-1 to TRBJ2-7, with D maybe TRBD2 (5 bases). The V gene lost 2 bases and the J gene lost 6 bases, with 12 bases spanning the gap. The CDR3 length is 13 residues. Per germline, CDR1 SGHRS and CDR2 YFSETQ. The chain's CDR3 is CASSFTGEGEQYF. CDR3 nucleotides: TGCGCCAGCAGCTTCACCGGGGAAGGCGAGCAGTACTTC.

This clone has just a few counts. The chain is built from TRBV5-6 and TRBJ2-2; D not certain. The CDR3 totals 16 residues. The V end lost 6 bases, the J end lost 1 base, and 16 bases lay between the germline ends. Germline V gene lookup returns CDR1 SGHDT and CDR2 YYEEEE. The CDR3 DNA sequence: TGTGCCAGCACCCAAGCTAGGCCCATGAACACCGGGGAGCTGTTTTTT. It is translated as CASTQARPMNTGELFF.

To note about this clone: Compared with germline, one end of the junction differs, possibly owing to a read error. The V gene is TRBV19, the J gene TRBJ2-7, with D possibly matching TRBD1 (6 bases). The CDR3 totals 14 residues. Germline CDR1 is LNHDA and CDR2 is SQIVND (reference sequence). CDR3 coding DNA: TGTGCCAGTAGGATAGGACAGTCCACCTACGAGCAGTGCTTC. It is translated as CASRIGQSTYEQCF.